The T cell receptor (beta chain) described here comes from a study of T cells expressing NK-cell markers. Reprocessing the 5' RACE reads, TCRdb reports a single entry for every CDR3 protein and omits DNA. The table lists 500,000 to 700,000 distinct CDR3 sequences. The CDR3 has 14 amino acids. Germline values: CDR1 SGDLS, CDR2 YYNGEE. Sequenced: blood T cells: a sorted CD56 or NKG2C T cell subset, CD4+ or CD8+ T cells, or bulk PBMC T cells (not recorded which). The V call is TRBV9, the J call TRBJ2-3; TCRdb outputs TRBD2, but without DNA this stays unchecked. The receptor was derived from a man between 18 and 35 years old in good health. The CDR3: CASRGLGTADTQYF.